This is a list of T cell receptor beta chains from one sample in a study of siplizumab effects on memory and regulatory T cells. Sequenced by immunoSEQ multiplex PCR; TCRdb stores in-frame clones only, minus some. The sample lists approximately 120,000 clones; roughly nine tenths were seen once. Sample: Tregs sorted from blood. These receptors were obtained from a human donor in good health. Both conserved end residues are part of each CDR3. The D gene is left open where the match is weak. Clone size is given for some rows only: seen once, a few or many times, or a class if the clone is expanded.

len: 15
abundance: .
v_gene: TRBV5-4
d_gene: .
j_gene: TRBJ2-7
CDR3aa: CASSLVTRDRDEQYF
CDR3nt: TGTGCCAGCAGCTTGGTGACTCGAGACAGAGACGAGCAGTACTTC

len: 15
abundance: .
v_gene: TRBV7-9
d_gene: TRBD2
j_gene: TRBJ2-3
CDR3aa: CASSLGAGPLDTQYF
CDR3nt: TGTGCCAGCAGCTTAGGAGCGGGGCCACTCGATACGCAGTATTTT

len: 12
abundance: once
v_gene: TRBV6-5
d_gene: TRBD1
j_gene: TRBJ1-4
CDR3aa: CASSLDRGKLFF
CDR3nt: TGTGCCAGCAGCTTGGACAGGGGGAAACTGTTTTTT

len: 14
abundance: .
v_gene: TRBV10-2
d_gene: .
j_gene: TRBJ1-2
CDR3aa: CASSESAGSSRYTF
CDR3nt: TGCGCCAGCAGTGAGTCTGCAGGGAGTTCCCGCTACACCTTC

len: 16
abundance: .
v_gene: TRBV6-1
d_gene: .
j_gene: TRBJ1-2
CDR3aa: CASSDLGSSLNYGYTF
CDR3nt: TGTGCCAGCAGTGATCTGGGGTCCAGCTTAAACTATGGCTACACCTTC

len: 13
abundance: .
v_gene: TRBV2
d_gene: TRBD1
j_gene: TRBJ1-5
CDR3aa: CASGQGPYQPQHF
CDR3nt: TGTGCCAGCGGACAGGGGCCTTATCAGCCCCAGCATTTT

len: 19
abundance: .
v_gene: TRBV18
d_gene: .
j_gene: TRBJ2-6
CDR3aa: CASSPPGGGRIAGANVLTF
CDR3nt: TGTGCCAGCTCACCACCGGGGGGCGGAAGAATTGCTGGGGCCAACGTCCTGACTTTC

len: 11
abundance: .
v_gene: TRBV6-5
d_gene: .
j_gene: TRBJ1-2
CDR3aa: CASRANYGYTF
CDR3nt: TGTGCCAGCAGAGCAAACTATGGCTACACCTTC

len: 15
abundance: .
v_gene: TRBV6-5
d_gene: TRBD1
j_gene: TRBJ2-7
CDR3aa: CASSYGGTGTYEQYF
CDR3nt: TGTGCCAGCAGTTACGGCGGGACAGGGACCTACGAGCAGTACTTC

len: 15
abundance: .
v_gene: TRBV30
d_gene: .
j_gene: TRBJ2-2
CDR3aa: CAWIHRQRRTGELFF
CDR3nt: TGTGCCTGGATTCATCGGCAGAGGAGGACCGGGGAGCTGTTTTTT

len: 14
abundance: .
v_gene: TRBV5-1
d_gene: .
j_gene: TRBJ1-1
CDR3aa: CASSLVPGFTEAFF
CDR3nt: TGCGCCAGCAGCTTGGTTCCCGGGTTCACTGAAGCTTTCTTT

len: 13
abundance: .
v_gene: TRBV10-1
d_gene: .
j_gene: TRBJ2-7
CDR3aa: CASSERVWYEQYF
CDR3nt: TGCGCCAGCAGTGAAAGGGTATGGTACGAGCAGTACTTC